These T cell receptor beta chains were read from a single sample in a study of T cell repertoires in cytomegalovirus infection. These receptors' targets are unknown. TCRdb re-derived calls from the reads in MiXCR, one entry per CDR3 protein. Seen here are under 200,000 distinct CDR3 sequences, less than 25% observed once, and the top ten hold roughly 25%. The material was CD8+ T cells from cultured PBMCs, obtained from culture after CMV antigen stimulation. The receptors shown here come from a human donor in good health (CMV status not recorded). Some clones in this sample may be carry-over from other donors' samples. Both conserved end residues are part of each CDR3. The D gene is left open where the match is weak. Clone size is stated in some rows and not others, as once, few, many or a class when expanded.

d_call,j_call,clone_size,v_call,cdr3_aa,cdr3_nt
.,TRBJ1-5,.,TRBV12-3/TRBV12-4,CASSPAETQPQHF,TGTGCCAGCAGCCCAGCGGAGACTCAGCCCCAGCATTTT
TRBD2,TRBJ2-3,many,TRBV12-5,CASGWGTSGSTDTQYF,TGTGCTAGTGGTTGGGGGACTAGCGGGAGCACAGATACGCAGTATTTT
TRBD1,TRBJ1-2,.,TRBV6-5,CASSYGGTESYGYTF,TGTGCCAGCAGTTACGGGGGGACAGAGTCTTATGGCTACACCTTC
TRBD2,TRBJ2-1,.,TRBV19,CASSGGGRAQSNEQFF,TGTGCCAGTAGTGGAGGCGGGAGGGCCCAAAGCAATGAGCAGTTCTTC
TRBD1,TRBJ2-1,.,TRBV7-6,CASSDRTGPSANEQFF,TGTGCCAGCAGCGACAGGACAGGGCCATCTGCTAATGAGCAGTTCTTC
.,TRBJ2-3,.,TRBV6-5,CASSYSGTQYF,TGTGCCAGCAGTTACTCGGGTACGCAGTATTTT
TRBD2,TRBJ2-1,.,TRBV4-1,CASSQEPSGGDIF,TGCGCCAGCAGCCAAGAACCTAGCGGGGGGGACATCTTC
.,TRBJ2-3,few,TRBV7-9,CASSSPGRDTQYF,TGTGCCAGCAGCTCACCAGGGCGCGATACGCAGTATTTT
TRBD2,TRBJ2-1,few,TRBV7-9,CASTGGASGSEQFF,TGTGCCAGCACCGGGGGGGCTAGCGGCAGTGAGCAGTTCTTC
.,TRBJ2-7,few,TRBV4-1,CASSQDKGNEQYF,TGCGCCAGCAGCCAAGATAAAGGCAACGAGCAGTACTTC
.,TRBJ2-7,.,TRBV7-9,CASSTKTESYEQYF,TGTGCCAGCAGCACTAAGACAGAATCCTACGAGCAGTACTTC
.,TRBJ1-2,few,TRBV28,CATMTLGSYGYTF,TGTGCCACCATGACATTGGGTAGTTATGGCTACACCTTC
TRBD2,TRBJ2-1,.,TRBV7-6,CASSPWTSGDRLYNEQFF,TGTGCCAGCAGCCCCTGGACTAGCGGGGACAGACTTTACAATGAGCAGTTCTTC
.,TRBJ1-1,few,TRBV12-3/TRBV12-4,CASSLGRVREAFF,TGTGCCAGCAGTTTAGGCAGGGTCCGGGAAGCTTTCTTT
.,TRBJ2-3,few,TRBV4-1,CASSQEHSLRGSDTQYF,TGCGCCAGCAGCCAAGAACATTCTCTGCGAGGTTCAGATACGCAGTATTTT
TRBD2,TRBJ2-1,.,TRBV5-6,CASSLGGGVSSYNEQFF,TGTGCCAGCAGCTTGGGGGGAGGGGTGAGCTCCTACAATGAGCAGTTCTTC
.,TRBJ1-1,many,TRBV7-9,CASSQALEAFF,TGTGCCAGCAGCCAGGCCTTAGAAGCTTTCTTT
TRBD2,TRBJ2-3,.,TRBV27,CASSLGISGGRDTQYF,TGTGCCAGCAGTTTAGGGATTAGCGGGGGAAGAGATACGCAGTATTTT
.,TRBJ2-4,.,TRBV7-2,CASSLGRNLAKNIQYF,TGTGCCAGCAGCCTGGGGCGAAACCTGGCCAAAAACATTCAGTACTTC
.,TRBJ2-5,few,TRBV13,CASSLRPQETQYF,TGTGCCAGCAGCTTACGACCTCAAGAGACCCAGTACTTC
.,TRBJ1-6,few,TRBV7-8,CASSSWTDSNSPLHF,TGTGCCAGCAGTTCCTGGACAGACTCAAATTCACCCCTCCACTTT
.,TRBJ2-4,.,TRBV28,CASSLELGALRNIQYF,TGTGCCAGCAGTTTAGAGTTAGGGGCTTTAAGGAACATTCAGTACTTC
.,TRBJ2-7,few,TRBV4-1,CASSQGETFYEQYF,TGCGCCAGCAGCCAAGGGGAAACATTTTACGAGCAGTACTTC
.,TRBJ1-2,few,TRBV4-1,CASSQWGTNYGYTF,TGCGCCAGCAGCCAATGGGGTACTAACTATGGCTACACCTTC
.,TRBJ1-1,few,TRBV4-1,CASSQQFNTEAFF,TGCGCCAGCAGCCAACAATTCAACACTGAAGCTTTCTTT
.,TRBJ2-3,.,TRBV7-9,CASSHYRDSSWDTQYF,TGTGCCAGCAGTCATTACCGGGACTCATCTTGGGATACGCAGTATTTT
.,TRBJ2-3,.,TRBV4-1,CASSQGTAGTDTQYF,TGCGCCAGCAGCCAAGGGACAGCCGGCACAGATACGCAGTATTTT
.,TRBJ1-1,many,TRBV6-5,CASSYALQGNTEAFF,TGTGCCAGCAGTTACGCACTACAGGGGAACACTGAAGCTTTCTTT
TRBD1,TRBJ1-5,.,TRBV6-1,CASSERRIDRGDQPQHF,TGTGCCAGCAGTGAACGTCGGATAGACAGGGGAGACCAGCCCCAGCATTTT
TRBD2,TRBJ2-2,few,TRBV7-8,CASSAGTSGTGELFF,TGTGCCAGCAGCGCCGGGACTAGCGGGACCGGGGAGCTGTTTTTT
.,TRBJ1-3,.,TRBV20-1,CSARSAGGLRNTIYF,TGCAGTGCTCGCTCAGCCGGGGGGCTGAGAAACACCATATATTTT
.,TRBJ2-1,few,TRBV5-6,CASSLGGGDEQFF,TGTGCCAGCAGCTTGGGCGGGGGCGATGAGCAGTTCTTC
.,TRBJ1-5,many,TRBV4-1,CASSPPGADQPQHF,TGCGCCAGCAGTCCGCCGGGTGCAGATCAGCCCCAGCATTTT
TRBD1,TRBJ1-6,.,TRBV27,CASTFSGGWDNSPLHF,TGTGCCAGCACTTTCTCAGGGGGATGGGATAATTCACCCCTCCACTTT
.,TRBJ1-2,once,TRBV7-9,CASSRVDRRVYTF,TGTGCCAGCAGCCGTGTTGACCGTCGAGTCTACACCTTC
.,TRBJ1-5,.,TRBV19,CASSIIREVDQPQHF,TGTGCCAGTAGTATAATCAGGGAAGTAGATCAGCCCCAGCATTTT
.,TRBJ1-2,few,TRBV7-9,CASSFRAGTKPNYGYTF,TGTGCCAGCAGCTTTAGGGCCGGGACAAAGCCTAACTATGGCTACACCTTC
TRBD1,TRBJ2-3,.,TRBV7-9,CASGRMGQGSMRESTDTQYF,TGTGCCAGCGGCCGCATGGGACAGGGGTCGATGCGCGAGAGCACAGATACGCAGTATTTT
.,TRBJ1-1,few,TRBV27,CASTLVWGGQAEAFF,TGTGCCAGCACCCTGGTTTGGGGAGGTCAGGCTGAAGCTTTCTTT
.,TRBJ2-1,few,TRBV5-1,CASSVERREQFF,TGCGCCAGCAGCGTGGAGAGGAGAGAGCAGTTCTTC
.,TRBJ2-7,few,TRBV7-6,CASSLIRSEQYF,TGTGCCAGCAGCTTAATTAGGTCCGAGCAGTACTTC
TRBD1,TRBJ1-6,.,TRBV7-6,CASSLDTGASYNSPLHF,TGTGCCAGCAGCTTAGATACAGGGGCCTCCTATAATTCACCCCTCCACTTT
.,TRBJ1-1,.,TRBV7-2,CASSQNTESFF,TGTGCCAGCAGCCAGAACACTGAATCTTTCTTT
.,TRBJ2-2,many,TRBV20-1,CSAKDWMNTGELFF,TGCAGTGCCAAGGACTGGATGAACACCGGGGAGCTGTTTTTT
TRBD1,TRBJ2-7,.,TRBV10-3,CAISDGTGYSEQYF,TGTGCCATCAGTGATGGGACAGGGTATTCCGAGCAGTACTTC
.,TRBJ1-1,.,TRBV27,CASSVSRRGNTEAFF,TGTGCCAGCAGTGTCTCGAGGCGAGGGAACACTGAAGCTTTCTTT
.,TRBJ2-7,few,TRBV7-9,CASSVPSNSYEQYF,TGTGCCAGCAGCGTCCCAAGCAACTCCTACGAGCAGTACTTC
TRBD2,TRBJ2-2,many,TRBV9,CASSPSGGNTGELFF,TGTGCCAGCAGCCCTAGCGGGGGGAACACCGGGGAGCTGTTTTTT
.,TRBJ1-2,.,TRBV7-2,CASSFPLWGDPNYGYTF,TGTGCCAGCAGCTTCCCTCTATGGGGTGACCCTAACTATGGCTACACCTTC
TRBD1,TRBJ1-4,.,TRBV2,CASSDWTGSNEKLFF,TGTGCCAGCAGTGATTGGACAGGATCTAATGAAAAACTGTTTTTT
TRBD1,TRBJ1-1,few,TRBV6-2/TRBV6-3,CASSYSQGATEAFF,TGTGCCAGCAGTTACTCTCAGGGGGCCACTGAAGCTTTCTTT
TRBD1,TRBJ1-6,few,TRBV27,CASGNGETGVRSSYNSPLHF,TGTGCCAGCGGAAACGGCGAAACAGGGGTCCGGAGCTCCTATAATTCACCCCTCCACTTT
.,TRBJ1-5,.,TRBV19,CASSMGPGSNQPQHF,TGTGCCAGTAGTATGGGGCCAGGGAGCAATCAGCCCCAGCATTTT
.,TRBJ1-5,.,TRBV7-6,CASSLAAGPGGNQPQHF,TGTGCCAGCAGCTTAGCGGCGGGGCCCGGAGGGAATCAGCCCCAGCATTTT